These 32 T cell receptor beta chains originate from one sample sequenced in a study of blood T cell repertoires in COVID-19. Assay used: immunoSEQ multiplex PCR; TCRdb lists only in-frame clones, some missing. The profile shows 100,000 to 150,000 clones, approximately 90% of them singletons. The sample consisted of peripheral blood. The source of these receptors is a man aged 50 or older with COVID-19, enrolled during active disease.

This sequence joins TRBV5-1 and TRBJ2-5; TRBD1 agrees at 8 bases. V dropped 2 bases and J dropped 2; count of bases not matched to a gene: 8. The CDR3 runs to 16 residues. Germline V gives CDR1 SGHRS, CDR2 YFSETQ. The CDR3 nucleotides read TGCGCCAGCAGCTTCGGGGGAACAGGGGGACAAGAGACCCAGTACTTC. Its translation: CASSFGGTGGQETQYF. Supplemented by reference TRBV5-1 and TRBJ2-5, the full variable domain reads KAGVTQTPRYLIKTRGQQVTLSCSPISGHRSVSWYQQTPGQGLQFLFEYFSETQRNKGNFPGRFSGRQFSNSRSEMNVSTLELGDSALYLCASSFGGTGGQETQYFGPGTRLLVL.

This sequence joins TRBV6-5 and TRBJ2-1, with 11 bases identical to TRBD2. CDR1 is MNHEY, CDR2 SVGAGI, per germline. The V segment lost 4 bases and the J segment 4 bases; nucleotides outside the gene matches: 6. CDR3 length: 16 residues. DNA for the CDR3: TGTGCCAGCAGTTTCCTAGCGGGAGGCGATTACAATGAGCAGTTCTTC. This sequence encodes CASSFLAGGDYNEQFF.

This clone was picked up one time. V gene TRBV27 combines with J gene TRBJ2-7, with TRBD2 matching over 14 bases. From germline, CDR1 is MNHEY and CDR2 SMNVEV (reference sequence). After removal of 6 bases from V and 6 bases from J, the junction contained 10 bases not matched to a gene. There are 16 residues in the CDR3. This chain's CDR3 is CASRTSGRASGGEQYF. The CDR3 DNA sequence: TGTGCCAGCAGGACTAGCGGGAGGGCATCAGGGGGCGAGCAGTACTTC.

J is TRBJ1-2 and V is TRBV7-8; D uncertain. CDR3 length: 13 amino acids. Trimming took off 1 base at V and 5 bases at J, with 8 bases between the two ends. CDR1 is SGHVS, CDR2 FQNEAQ, per germline. CDR3 residues: CASSLGVQYGYTF. The CDR3 DNA follows: TGTGCCAGCAGCTTAGGAGTTCAATATGGCTACACCTTC.

The chain recombines TRBV7-8 with TRBJ2-4, with D maybe TRBD2 (5 bases). This CDR3 comprises 13 residues. Germline values: CDR1 SGHVS, CDR2 FQNEAQ. Trimming shortened V by 4 bases and J by 5 bases, and 9 bases separated the two germline ends. The CDR3 sequence is CASSSPRENIQYF. CDR3 DNA sequence: TGTGCCAGCAGCTCCCCGAGGGAAAACATTCAGTACTTC.

This rearrangement joins TRBV5-6 to TRBJ2-1; TRBD1 is a possible D gene (6 bases). Germline values: CDR1 SGHDT, CDR2 YYEEEE. V was pared by 4 bases and J by 1 base, with 12 bases between. The CDR3 runs to 15 residues. Here the CDR3 reads CASSIDRLSYNEQFF. DNA for the CDR3: TGTGCCAGCAGCATCGACAGGCTATCCTACAATGAGCAGTTCTTC.

J is TRBJ2-6 and V is TRBV29-1; a possible D gene is TRBD2 (6 bases). CDR1 is SQVTM and CDR2 is ANQGSEA in the germline V gene. The CDR3 spans 16 residues. Trimming stripped 4 bases from V and 1 base from J, with 14 bases between. The CDR3 sequence is CSVGREAISGANVLTF. In nucleotides, the CDR3 is TGCAGCGTTGGGAGGGAGGCTATTTCTGGGGCCAACGTCCTGACTTTC.

Only one count was recorded for this clone. This CDR3 reads CAISVKLAGYANTGELFF. In nucleotides, the CDR3 is TGTGCCATCAGTGTGAAACTAGCGGGTTACGCGAACACCGGGGAGCTGTTTTTT. The genes are TRBV10-3 and TRBJ2-2, with 9 bases lining up with TRBD2. Germline trimming cut 4 bases from V and 0 bases from J; bases unmatched to any gene: 9. The germline V gene encodes CDR1 ENHRY and CDR2 SYGVKD. This CDR3 has 18 amino acids.

This chain connects TRBV5-4 to TRBJ2-7; 14 bases agree with TRBD2. The CDR3 loop spans 15 amino acids. The germline V gene encodes CDR1 SGHNT and CDR2 YYREEE (reference sequence). Trimming at V came to 1 base and at J to 5 bases, leaving 2 bases not matched to a gene. For the CDR3, the DNA is TGTGCCAGCAGCTTGAGGGGACTAGCGGGAGACGAGCAGTACGTC. Its translation: CASSLRGLAGDEQYV.

The J gene is TRBJ1-4, the V gene TRBV4-1, with 7 bases fitting TRBD1. The CDR3 loop spans 13 amino acids. Germline CDR1 reads MGHRA; CDR2 reads YSYEKL. V trimming: 1 base; J trimming: 9 bases; junction bases outside the gene matches: 2. CDR3 DNA sequence: TGCGCCAGCAGCCAAGGACAGGGAAAAAAACTGTTTTTT. Its translation is CASSQGQGKKLFF.

The chain combines TRBV28 with TRBJ2-2; a possible D gene is TRBD2 (5 bases). Per germline, CDR1 MDHEN and CDR2 SYDVKM. This CDR3 spans 15 amino acids. V was trimmed by 4 bases and J by 5 bases, leaving 14 bases between them. The CDR3 coding sequence is TGTGCCAGCAGTTCCTTAGGGAGCGAAACCGGGGAGCTGTTTTTT. Amino acids: CASSSLGSETGELFF.

The gene calls are TRBV10-3 and TRBJ1-2, with D possibly matching TRBD1 (5 bases). The germline V and J ends were trimmed by 11 bases and 8 bases, with 18 bases remaining between them. CDR3 size: 12 residues. Germline V CDR1 and CDR2: ENHRY, SYGVKD. CDR3 sequence (DNA): TGTGCCTCGGGGGTCCAGGAGAGGGGCTACACCTTC. It yields the protein CASGVQERGYTF.

The chain is built from TRBV28 and TRBJ2-3; 12 bases map to TRBD2. V lost 3 bases to trimming and J lost 5 bases; unmatched junction nucleotides: 3. The CDR3 sequence is 15 residues long. The V gene's germline CDR1 is MDHEN and CDR2 SYDVKM. The CDR3 loop is CASSLASGRGDTQYF. The CDR3 DNA follows: TGTGCCAGCAGTTTGGCTAGCGGGAGGGGAGATACGCAGTATTTT.

This rearrangement joins TRBV10-3 to TRBJ2-1; 11 nucleotides match TRBD2. V lost 0 bases and J lost 9; bases outside the gene matches: 4. In germline, CDR1 is ENHRY, CDR2 SYGVKD. CDR3 size: 15 residues. In DNA, the CDR3 is TGTGCCATCAGTGAGTCGACTAGCGGGACCGCTGAGCAGTTCTTC. Translating it yields CAISESTSGTAEQFF.

The gene calls are TRBV28 and TRBJ2-3; possibly TRBD2 for D (6 bases). Trimming cost V 8 bases and J 4 bases, with 13 bases left between them. Germline V lookup: CDR1 MDHEN, CDR2 SYDVKM. This CDR3 spans 13 amino acids. As DNA, the CDR3 is TGTGCCAGCGGGCCCGGGGAGGCAGATACGCAGTATTTT. It specifies CASGPGEADTQYF.

The chain carries TRBV10-3 and TRBJ1-6, with a possible D match to TRBD1 (6 bases). The germline V and J ends were trimmed by 0 bases and 7 bases, with 10 bases remaining between them. Germline V gene sequence: CDR1 ENHRY, CDR2 SYGVKD. The CDR3 is made up of 15 amino acids. CDR3 in DNA: TGTGCCATCAGTGAGTCGAGGCAGGGGAATTCACCCCTCCACTTT. It codes for CAISESRQGNSPLHF.

The chain links TRBV7-9 to TRBJ1-5, with a weak D call TRBD1 (5 bases). CDR1 SEHNR and CDR2 FQNEAQ come from the germline V gene (reference sequence). This CDR3 region has 13 residues. V gave up 3 bases and J gave up 6 bases, with 9 bases separating them. CDR3 protein: CASSLGGFQPQHF. As DNA, the CDR3 is TGTGCCAGCAGCTTGGGGGGTTTTCAGCCCCAGCATTTT.

This sequence joins TRBV5-4 and TRBJ2-3, with 9 bases matching TRBD2. This CDR3 is built from 14 residues. Germline V CDR1 and CDR2: SGHNT, YYREEE (reference sequence). Losses at the gene ends were 4 bases for V and 5 bases for J; bases not matched to a gene: 5. The CDR3 region is CASSVAGGRDTQYF. Here the CDR3 DNA reads TGTGCCAGCAGCGTTGCGGGAGGGCGAGATACGCAGTATTTT.

The CDR3 region is CASSPRQDSYEQYF. CDR3 sequence (DNA): TGTGCCAGCTCACCTAGACAGGACTCCTACGAGCAGTACTTC. The rearrangement joins TRBV18 to TRBJ2-7, with D perhaps matching TRBD1 (6 bases). The CDR3 runs to 14 residues. Per germline, CDR1 KGHSH and CDR2 LQKENI. Between the trimmed V and J ends, which lost 3 bases and 0 bases, there was a span of 9 bases.

V usage is TRBV2 and J usage is TRBJ2-5, with D maybe TRBD2 (5 bases). Germline lookup yields CDR1 SNHLY and CDR2 FYNNEI. Trimming removed 1 base from V and 5 bases from J, with 14 bases in between. This CDR3 comprises 15 residues. CDR3 sequence: CASSEVLASVETQYF. The CDR3 nucleotides are TGTGCCAGCAGTGAAGTCTTAGCGTCGGTGGAGACCCAGTACTTC.

The rearrangement uses TRBV7-8 and TRBJ1-5; TRBD1 matches at 9 bases. CDR3 size: 14 residues. The V gene's germline CDR1 is SGHVS and CDR2 FQNEAQ. Unmatched junction bases numbered 15, after V lost 5 bases and J lost 16 bases. Here the CDR3 DNA reads TGTGCCAGCAGCCCCCAACAGGGGGCCGGGTTCGAACATTTT. Translating it yields CASSPQQGAGFEHF.

V is TRBV6-5 and J is TRBJ2-3, with TRBD2 as a possible D gene (6 bases). Germline V gene sequence: CDR1 MNHEY, CDR2 SVGAGI. Trimming left V 6 bases short and J 2 bases short, with 12 bases between. The CDR3 has 14 amino acids. CDR3 amino acids: CASRLASSTDTQYF. CDR3 sequence (DNA): TGTGCCAGCAGGCTAGCGAGTTCCACAGATACGCAGTATTTT.

The chain employs TRBV20-1 and TRBJ2-1; 8 nucleotides line up with TRBD2. The germline CDR1 and CDR2 sequences are DFQATT and SNEGSKA (reference sequence). The CDR3 contains 14 residues. Germline trimming cut 3 bases from V and 4 bases from J; bases unmatched to any gene: 5. CDR3 in amino acids: CSASNGRVYNEQFF. In DNA form, the CDR3 reads TGCAGTGCTAGTAACGGGAGGGTATACAATGAGCAGTTCTTC.

The chain is built from TRBV7-2 and TRBJ2-1, with 12 bases matching TRBD2. The CDR3 sequence is 17 residues long. With 4 bases clipped from V and 9 bases from J, the junction kept 13 bases outside the gene matches. The germline gives CDR1 SGHTA, CDR2 FQGNSA. The CDR3 DNA reads as TGTGCCAGCAGCTCAGCCAGTGGGGCTAGCGGGAGGGGTGAGCAGTTCTTC. Amino acids: CASSSASGASGRGEQFF. The variable domain in full, with the rest retrieved from reference TRBV7-2 and TRBJ2-1, is GAGVSQSPSNKVTEKGKDVELRCDPISGHTALYWYRQSLGQGLEFLIYFQGNSAPDKSGLPSDRFSAERTGGSVSTLTIQRTQQEDSAVYLCASSSASGASGRGEQFFGPGTRLTVL.

The V call is TRBV6-5, the J call TRBJ1-2; unclear D gene. Germline loops: CDR1 MNHEY, CDR2 SVGAGI. This CDR3 region has 13 residues. Trimming stripped 2 bases from V and 2 bases from J, with 6 bases between. The CDR3 sequence is CASSYNRNYGYTF. For the CDR3, the DNA is TGTGCCAGCAGTTACAACCGGAACTATGGCTACACCTTC.

The chain couples TRBV7-2 to TRBJ2-1; D perhaps matches TRBD2 (6 bases). Germline CDR1 reads SGHTA; CDR2 reads FQGNSA. V dropped 5 bases and J dropped 6 bases, with 14 bases sitting between them. The CDR3 is made up of 14 amino acids. CDR3 nucleotides: TGTGCCAGCAGCCCCGTCGGGCGGGGCAATGAGCAGTTCTTC. Protein: CASSPVGRGNEQFF.

The rearrangement links TRBV5-5 to TRBJ2-5; 7 bases are shared with TRBD1. The CDR3 has 15 amino acids. The V segment lost 0 bases and the J segment 2 bases; nucleotides outside the gene matches: 4. Germline V gene data show CDR1 as SGHKS and CDR2 as YYEKEE (reference sequence). CDR3 in amino acids: CASSLEGQKQETQYF. CDR3 coding DNA: TGTGCCAGCAGCTTGGAGGGACAGAAACAAGAGACCCAGTACTTC.

The chain recombines TRBV21-1 with TRBJ2-1; the D segment call TRBD1 is taken from the table without a DNA check. TRBV21-1 is flagged as a pseudogene. There are 14 residues in the CDR3. The CDR3 bases are TGTGCCAGCGAATACAGCAGCTCCTACAATGAGCAGTTCTTC. It translates to CASEYSSSYNEQFF.

The sample holds one count of this clone. The genes are TRBV5-1 and TRBJ2-1, with 10 positions matching TRBD2. In germline, CDR1 is SGHRS, CDR2 YFSETQ. The CDR3 contains 15 residues. The junction had 5 bases not matched to a gene; V was cut back by 4 bases and J by 4 bases. This CDR3 reads CASSLTSGPYNEQFF. CDR3 coding DNA: TGCGCCAGCAGCCTGACTAGCGGGCCATACAATGAGCAGTTCTTC.

The rearrangement joins TRBV10-3 to TRBJ2-7; D gene uncertain. V was trimmed by 5 bases and J by 2 bases, leaving 10 bases between them. This CDR3 is built from 13 residues. Germline loops: CDR1 ENHRY, CDR2 SYGVKD. The CDR3 loop is CAISYSPAYEQYF. The CDR3 nucleotides are TGTGCCATCAGTTACAGTCCCGCCTACGAGCAGTACTTC.

The chain couples TRBV6-1 to TRBJ2-5; the match to TRBD2 covers 9 bases. Germline V gene data show CDR1 as MNHNS and CDR2 as SASEGT. CDR3 length equals 15 residues. Trimming removed 3 bases from V and 6 bases from J; junction bases left unmatched: 8. The CDR3 coding sequence is TGTGCCAGCAGTGAGTGGCGGGAGGGCGTGCAGACCCAGTACTTC. Its protein is CASSEWREGVQTQYF.

The genes are TRBV4-1 and TRBJ2-7; D perhaps matches TRBD1 (6 bases). V gave up 3 bases and J gave up 3 bases, with 15 bases separating them. The CDR3 is 15 amino acids. Looked up from germline, CDR1 is MGHRA and CDR2 is YSYEKL. CDR3 bases: TGCGCCAGCAGCCAGGAAGGACAGCCCAACTACGAGCAGTACTTC. It codes for CASSQEGQPNYEQYF.